This T cell receptor (beta chain) emerged from a study of T cell responses to AZD1222 COVID-19 vaccine. General study points: Seropositivity was recorded at baseline in only a handful of AZD1222 recipients. Spike-specific TCR depth and breadth grew after two AZD1222 doses. Vaccine-related CD4 TCRs covered spike, predominating at 160-218 and 743-854.

Only in-frame clones appear in the TCRdb table, and some are missing; sequencing was by immunoSEQ multiplex PCR. The data contain 180,000 or so clones, 90% to 95% of them singletons. As regards this clone: Its antigen is unknown.

The CDR3 covers 14 residues. Germline V gene data show CDR1 as SQVTM and CDR2 as ANQGSEA. V was cut by 4 bases and J by 8 bases, with 20 bases left in between. The genes are TRBV29-1 and TRBJ1-2; a weak D match, TRBD1 (6 bases). The sequencing used peripheral blood, collected 28 days after the second dose of the MenACWY control vaccine. This TCR came from an adult who received the MenACWY meningococcal vaccine as a control. CDR3 amino acids: CSVAGQGQGGGYTF. The CDR3 nucleotides are TGCAGCGTTGCCGGGCAGGGACAAGGGGGGGGCTACACCTTC.